This entry lists 22 T cell receptor beta chains sequenced from one sample in a study of blood T cell repertoires in COVID-19. Sequencing used immunoSEQ multiplex PCR; TCRdb keeps in-frame clones, though not all of them. The sample yields 180,000 or so clones, 84% seen once. The specimen sequenced was peripheral blood. These receptors all come from a middle-aged man who had recovered from COVID-19.

CDR3 bases: TGTGCCAGCAGTTACTCGACAGCGAACACTGAAGCTTTCTTT. It specifies CASSYSTANTEAFF. The chain couples TRBV6-5 to TRBJ1-1; the D gene is possibly TRBD1 (5 bases). Trimming took off 0 bases at V and 1 base at J, with 6 bases between the two ends. Germline values: CDR1 MNHEY, CDR2 SVGAGI. The CDR3 spans 14 residues.

This chain uses TRBV7-9 with TRBJ1-4, with 10 nucleotides matching TRBD1. The CDR3 loop spans 15 amino acids. Germline CDR1 is SEHNR and CDR2 is FQNEAQ (reference sequence). The trim removed 6 bases at V and 10 bases at J, leaving 11 bases unmatched. CDR3 residues: CASSSAGTGDGKLFF. CDR3 DNA: TGTGCCAGCAGTTCCGCCGGGACAGGGGATGGAAAACTGTTTTTT.

This chain connects TRBV9 to TRBJ2-5, with D unclear. CDR1 and CDR2 from the germline V gene are SGDLS and YYNGEE. The CDR3 extends over 13 amino acids. V shed 0 bases and J shed 1 base, with 4 bases lying between them. CDR3 residues: CASSVDSQETQYF. Here the CDR3 DNA reads TGTGCCAGCAGCGTAGACAGCCAAGAGACCCAGTACTTC.

The CDR3, as DNA: TGTGCCAGCAGTGAAGGGGCAGGGGTTGTCTATGGCTACACCTTC. This translates into CASSEGAGVVYGYTF. V is TRBV6-1 and J is TRBJ1-2, with TRBD1 as a possible D gene (6 bases). The V and J ends lost 1 base and 4 bases respectively, with 13 bases between them. Germline values: CDR1 MNHNS, CDR2 SASEGT. The CDR3 has 15 amino acids.

The chain recombines TRBV28 with TRBJ1-5, with D possibly matching TRBD1 (6 bases). From germline, CDR1 is MDHEN and CDR2 SYDVKM. V was clipped by 3 bases and J by 7 bases, with 16 bases between them. CDR3 length equals 15 residues. CDR3 coding DNA: TGTGCCAGCAGTTTTAGTAACAGGGATTCCCAGCCCCAGCATTTT. The encoded protein is CASSFSNRDSQPQHF.

This chain joins TRBV6-5 and TRBJ2-3; 10 positions match TRBD2. From germline, CDR1 is MNHEY and CDR2 SVGAGI. CDR3 length equals 15 residues. The V segment lost 2 bases and the J segment 3 bases; nucleotides outside the gene matches: 2. The CDR3 DNA follows: TGTGCCAGCAGTTACAGTAGCGGGAGGACAGATACGCAGTATTTT. Amino acids: CASSYSSGRTDTQYF.

The chain is built from TRBV6-2 or TRBV6-3 and TRBJ1-5; D may be TRBD1 (5 bases). Germline V CDR1 and CDR2: MNHEY, SVGEGT. CDR3 size: 14 residues. V lost 0 bases to trimming and J lost 6 bases, with 9 bases between them. The CDR3: CASSYSKGAQPQHF. Here the CDR3 DNA reads TGTGCCAGCAGTTACTCGAAAGGGGCTCAGCCCCAGCATTTT.

This chain connects TRBV6-2 or TRBV6-3 to TRBJ1-5; 7 nucleotides align to TRBD1. Germline CDR1 reads MNHEY; CDR2 reads SVGEGT. CDR3 length: 15 residues. The V segment lost 4 bases and the J segment 7 bases; nucleotides outside the gene matches: 10. CDR3 in DNA: TGTGCCAGCAGTTTAACCTACAGGGGCCAACAGCCCCAGCATTTT. It encodes CASSLTYRGQQPQHF.

V and J are TRBV4-2 and TRBJ2-3; TRBD2 matches at 7 bases. The CDR3 spans 19 residues. V lost 0 bases to trimming and J lost 5 bases; unmatched junction nucleotides: 17. Germline CDR1 is LGHNA and CDR2 is YNFKEQ. CDR3 nucleotides: TGTGCCAGCAGCCAAGATGGTTTGAGCGGGGCACAAAAGAGAGATACGCAGTATTTT. Its translation is CASSQDGLSGAQKRDTQYF.

V is TRBV11-3 and J is TRBJ1-5, with D perhaps TRBD1 (6 bases). The germline V gene has CDR1 SGHNT and CDR2 YENEEA. V was shortened by 1 base and J by 4 bases, with 8 bases between the two germline ends. The CDR3 is 14 residues long. CDR3 sequence reads: CASSLGDKNQPQHF. The CDR3 DNA reads TGTGCCAGCAGCTTAGGGGACAAAAATCAGCCCCAGCATTTT.

The CDR3 bases are TGTGCCAGCAGCCGAGGAGGGGACCAGGGAGGGGATACGCAGTATTTT. It is translated as CASSRGGDQGGDTQYF. The chain combines TRBV5-4 with TRBJ2-3, with 7 bases aligning to TRBD2. The CDR3 is 16 residues long. With 4 bases clipped from V and 6 bases from J, the junction kept 14 bases outside the gene matches. Germline assignment: CDR1 SGHNT and CDR2 YYREEE (reference sequence).

The chain is built from TRBV6-1 and TRBJ2-3, with TRBD1 matching over 8 bases. V was pared by 0 bases and J by 1 base, with 3 bases of the junction left unmatched. CDR1 is MNHNS and CDR2 is SASEGT in the germline V gene. This CDR3 comprises 16 residues. CDR3 DNA: TGTGCCAGCAGTGAAGCGCCGGGACAGGGCACAGATACGCAGTATTTT. Translating it yields CASSEAPGQGTDTQYF.

The V gene is TRBV10-3, the J gene TRBJ2-6, with D hard to call. V lost 5 bases to trimming and J lost 1 base, with 6 bases between them. The CDR3 has 14 amino acids. Germline V gene data show CDR1 as ENHRY and CDR2 as SYGVKD. CDR3 amino acids: CAISTTSGANVLTF. The DNA of the CDR3 is TGTGCCATCAGTACAACGTCTGGGGCCAACGTCCTGACTTTC.

V is TRBV9 and J is TRBJ2-5; TRBD2 matches at 7 bases. In germline, CDR1 is SGDLS, CDR2 YYNGEE. This CDR3 spans 15 amino acids. The V and J ends lost 0 bases and 5 bases, in that order; junction bases with no gene match: 7. The CDR3 loop is CASSVGAREGETQYF. The CDR3 coding sequence is TGTGCCAGCAGCGTAGGTGCCAGGGAGGGGGAGACCCAGTACTTC. The variable domain in full, completed from reference TRBV9 and TRBJ2-5, reads DSGVTQTPKHLITATGQRVTLRCSPRSGDLSVYWYQQSLDQGLQFLIQYYNGEERAKGNILERFSAQQFPDLHSELNLSSLELGDSALYFCASSVGAREGETQYFGPGTRLLVL.

This clone was seen only a few times. The sample has other DNA sequences that encode this CDR3 too. The rearrangement joins TRBV30 to TRBJ1-3, with D uncertain. From germline, CDR1 is GTSNPN and CDR2 SVGIG (reference sequence). V lost 0 bases and J 4 bases, leaving 4 bases between the germline ends. CDR3 length: 12 amino acids. This CDR3 reads CAWSVQGNTIYF. The CDR3 nucleotides are TGTGCCTGGAGTGTACAAGGAAACACCATATATTTT.

J is TRBJ2-1 and V is TRBV6-5; maybe TRBD2 (6 bases). The CDR3 length is 13 residues. Trimming removed 6 bases at V and 6 bases at J, with 12 bases between. From germline, CDR1 is MNHEY and CDR2 SVGAGI. The DNA for the CDR3 is TGTGCCAGCAGGGGTCGGGGGACCAATGAGCAGTTCTTC. This sequence encodes CASRGRGTNEQFF.

This clone was counted a single time. A much larger clone lies a single base off, so this may be a read error. The chain has TRBV5-5 and TRBJ1-6; D not certain. The CDR3 is 12 amino acids. The germline CDR1 and CDR2 sequences are SGHKS and YYEKEE (reference sequence). V was trimmed by 2 bases and J by 8 bases, leaving 5 bases between them. This CDR3 reads CASSFRDSPLHF. Here the CDR3 DNA reads TGTGCCAGCAGCTTTCGGGATTCACCCCTCCACTTT.

This clone was detected only a few times. The J gene is TRBJ1-5, the V gene TRBV6-1, with 7 nucleotides matching TRBD1. With 2 bases clipped from V and 6 bases from J, the junction kept 4 bases outside the gene matches. From germline, CDR1 is MNHNS and CDR2 SASEGT. The CDR3 is 14 amino acids. The CDR3 region has the DNA TGTGCCAGCAGTGAACCGGGACAGCGTCAGCCCCAGCATTTT. It is translated as CASSEPGQRQPQHF.

The gene calls are TRBV12-3 or TRBV12-4 and TRBJ1-2, with TRBD1 matching over 7 bases. The CDR3 spans 13 residues. Germline trimming cut 3 bases from V and 7 bases from J; bases unmatched to any gene: 5. DNA of the CDR3: TGTGCCAGCAGTTTTGCGACAGGGCTTGGCTACACCTTC. Translation gives CASSFATGLGYTF.

V and J are TRBV7-2 and TRBJ1-6; a weak D match, TRBD1 (5 bases). From germline, CDR1 is SGHTA and CDR2 FQGNSA. V was shortened by 1 base and J by 4 bases, with 11 bases between the two germline ends. The CDR3 runs to 16 residues. The CDR3 is CASSLEGRIYNSPLHF. The CDR3 DNA reads as TGTGCCAGCAGCTTAGAGGGGAGGATTTATAATTCACCCCTCCACTTT.

Only one count was recorded for this clone. This chain uses TRBV20-1 with TRBJ1-2; maybe TRBD1 (5 bases). The CDR3 is made up of 10 amino acids. The V end lost 3 bases, the J end lost 7 bases, and 6 bases lay between the germline ends. The germline V gene has CDR1 DFQATT and CDR2 SNEGSKA (reference sequence). The CDR3 protein is CSARTVGYTF. In DNA form, the CDR3 reads TGCAGTGCTAGGACAGTTGGCTACACCTTC.

The chain uses TRBV3-1 (or the pseudogene TRBV3-2) and TRBJ2-2; a weak D match, TRBD2 (5 bases). The germline V and J ends were trimmed by 1 base and 6 bases, with 9 bases remaining between them. From germline, CDR1 is LGHDT and CDR2 YNNKEL (reference sequence). The CDR3 loop spans 14 amino acids. This chain's CDR3 is CASSQVEGAGELFF. Here the CDR3 DNA reads TGTGCCAGCAGCCAAGTCGAGGGTGCCGGGGAGCTGTTTTTT.